This TCR beta chain was sequenced during a study of T cells after yellow fever vaccination. Turning to this clonotype: The antigen is not known.

General study findings and limits: In post-booster samples, most primary-vaccination clones reappeared (approximately 95% CD4, 88% CD8).

A 5'RACE template-switching step, the method used to make TCR cDNA, added a universal primer site and UMIs. TCRdb re-derived calls from the 5' RACE reads in MiXCR, one entry per CDR3 protein. The sample consists of approximately 300,000 distinct CDR3 sequences, around 10% of them appearing once. The CDR3 runs to 19 residues. Germline V gene lookup returns CDR1 SNHLY and CDR2 FYNNEI. V was clipped by 6 bases and J by 4 bases; unmatched bases: 17. This receptor was identified in a man aged 18 to 29 who received the YFV17D yellow fever vaccine. V is TRBV2 and J is TRBJ2-2, with 10 bases fitting TRBD2. Material: CD4+ T cells sorted from PBMCs, obtained 45 days after the yellow fever booster vaccination. The CDR3 nucleotides read TGTGCCAGCAGCCCCCAAGCCCCACGAGCGGGGGGGCGCACCGGGGAGCTGTTTTTT. Translated, it gives CASSPQAPRAGGRTGELFF.